The sequence of this T cell receptor beta chain was determined in a study of blood T cell repertoires in COVID-19. Background on the study: Both acute and convalescent COVID-19 samples were obtained from the United States, Italy and Spain.

The J segment lost 2 bases and the V segment lost 3 bases, leaving 11 bases of the junction unmatched. The CDR3 has 17 amino acids. CDR1 and CDR2 (germline): SGHRS, YFSETQ. Study processing details: By means of reference gene primer amplification, nucleated cell counts were estimated. Profiled with immunoSEQ multiplex PCR; TCRdb holds only in-frame clones, not every one. The DNA was the basis for D and trimming; V, J and clone size are from that table. The profile shows around 140,000 clones, about three quarters of them singletons. Sequenced input: peripheral blood. This chain joins TRBV5-1 and TRBJ2-3; TRBD2 matches 8 bases. This TCR was sampled from a man aged 45-65 years with acute or convalescent COVID-19. The CDR3, as DNA: TGCGCCAGCAGCTCCGAGGGTCGGGGGGGGAACACAGATACGCAGTATTTT. It codes for CASSSEGRGGNTDTQYF.